This TCR beta chain was sequenced for a study of cytomegalovirus exposure and HLA in healthy donors. CDR1 MGHDK and CDR2 SYGVNS come from the germline V gene. V was pared by 8 bases and J by 5 bases, with 7 bases between. The CDR3 totals 11 residues. All donors participated as healthy donors of bone marrow. The PCR employed 60 Vbeta primers together with 13 Jbeta primers. The repertoire was sequenced with immunoSEQ multiplex PCR; TCRdb's copy has only in-frame clones and lacks some. The sample holds 150,000 to 250,000 clones, 75% to 85% seen once. This chain connects TRBV25-1 to TRBJ2-1; D might be TRBD1 (6 bases). This sequence originates from a woman between 45 and 65 years old in good health and CMV-seropositive. Material: PBMCs. The CDR3 reads CASRDNNEQFF. The CDR3 region has the DNA TGTGCCAGCCGGGACAACAATGAGCAGTTCTTC.